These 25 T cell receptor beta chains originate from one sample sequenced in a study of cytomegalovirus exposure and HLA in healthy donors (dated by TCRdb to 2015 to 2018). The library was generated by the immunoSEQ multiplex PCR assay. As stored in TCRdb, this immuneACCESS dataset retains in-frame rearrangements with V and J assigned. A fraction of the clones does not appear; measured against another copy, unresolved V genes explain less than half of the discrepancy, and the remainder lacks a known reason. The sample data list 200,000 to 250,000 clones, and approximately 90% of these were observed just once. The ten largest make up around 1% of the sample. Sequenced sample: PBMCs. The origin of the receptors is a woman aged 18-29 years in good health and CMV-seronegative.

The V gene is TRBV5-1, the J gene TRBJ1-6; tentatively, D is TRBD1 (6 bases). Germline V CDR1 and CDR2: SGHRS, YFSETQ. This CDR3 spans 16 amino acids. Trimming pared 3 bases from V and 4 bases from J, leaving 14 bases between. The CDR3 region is CASSSDSTGYNSPLHF. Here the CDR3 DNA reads TGCGCCAGCAGCTCTGACTCGACAGGATATAATTCACCCCTCCACTTT.

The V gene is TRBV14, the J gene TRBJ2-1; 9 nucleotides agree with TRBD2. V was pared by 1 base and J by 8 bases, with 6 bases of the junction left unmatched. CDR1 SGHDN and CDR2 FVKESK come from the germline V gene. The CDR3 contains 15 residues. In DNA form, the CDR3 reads TGTGCCAGCAGCCAAGCCGGGACTAGCTCCGATGAGCAGTTCTTC. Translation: CASSQAGTSSDEQFF.

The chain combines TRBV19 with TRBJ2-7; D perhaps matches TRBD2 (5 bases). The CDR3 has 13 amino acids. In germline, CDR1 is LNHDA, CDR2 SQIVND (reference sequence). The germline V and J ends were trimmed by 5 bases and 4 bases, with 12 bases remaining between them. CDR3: CASSEGLGYEQYF. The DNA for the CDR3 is TGTGCCAGTAGTGAAGGACTTGGATACGAGCAGTACTTC.

The DNA of the CDR3 is TGTGCCAGTAGTATAGTACCGGGGGGCGAGCAGTACTTC. Amino acids: CASSIVPGGEQYF. The rearrangement joins TRBV19 to TRBJ2-7; TRBD2 aligns across 7 bases. After removal of 1 base from V and 6 bases from J, the junction contained 3 bases not matched to a gene. Germline CDR1 and CDR2: LNHDA and SQIVND (reference sequence). This CDR3 contains 13 residues. Using reference TRBV19 and TRBJ2-7 for the parts outside the CDR3, the full variable domain is DGGITQSPKYLFRKEGQNVTLSCEQNLNHDAMYWYRQDPGQGLRLIYYSQIVNDFQKGDIAEGYSVSREKKESFPLTVTSAQKNPTAFYLCASSIVPGGEQYFGPGTRLTVT.

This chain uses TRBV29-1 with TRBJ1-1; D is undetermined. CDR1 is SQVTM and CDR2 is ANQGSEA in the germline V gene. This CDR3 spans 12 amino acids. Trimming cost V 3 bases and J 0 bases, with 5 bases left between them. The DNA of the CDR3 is TGCAGCGTTGAGGGCTTGAACACTGAAGCTTTCTTT. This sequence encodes CSVEGLNTEAFF.

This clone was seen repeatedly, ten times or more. CDR3 sequence: CASSPPDREDTQYF. The CDR3 bases are TGTGCCAGCAGCCCACCCGACAGAGAAGATACGCAGTATTTT. The gene calls are TRBV7-9 and TRBJ2-3; D is perhaps TRBD1 (5 bases). Trimming removed 5 bases from V and 5 bases from J, with 14 bases in between. Germline values: CDR1 SEHNR, CDR2 FQNEAQ (reference sequence). The CDR3 extends over 14 amino acids.

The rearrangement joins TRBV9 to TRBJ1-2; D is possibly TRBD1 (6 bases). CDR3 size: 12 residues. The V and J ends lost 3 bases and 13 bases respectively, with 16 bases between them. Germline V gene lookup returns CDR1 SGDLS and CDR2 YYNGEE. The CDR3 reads CASSAPKGGCTF. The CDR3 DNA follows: TGTGCCAGCAGCGCCCCTAAAGGGGGTTGCACCTTC.

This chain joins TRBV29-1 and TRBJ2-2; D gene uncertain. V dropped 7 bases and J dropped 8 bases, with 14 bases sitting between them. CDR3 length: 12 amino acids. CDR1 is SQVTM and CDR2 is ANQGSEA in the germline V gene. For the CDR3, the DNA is TGCAGCGCCATAAATGGCGGTGGGGAGCTGTTTTTT. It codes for CSAINGGGELFF.

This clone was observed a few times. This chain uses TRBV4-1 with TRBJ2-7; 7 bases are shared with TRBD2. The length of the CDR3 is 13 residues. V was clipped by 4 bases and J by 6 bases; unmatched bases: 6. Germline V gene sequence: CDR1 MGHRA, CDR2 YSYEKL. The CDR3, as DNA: TGCGCCAGCAGCCTCGGACTAGGCTCCGAGCAGTACTTC. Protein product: CASSLGLGSEQYF.

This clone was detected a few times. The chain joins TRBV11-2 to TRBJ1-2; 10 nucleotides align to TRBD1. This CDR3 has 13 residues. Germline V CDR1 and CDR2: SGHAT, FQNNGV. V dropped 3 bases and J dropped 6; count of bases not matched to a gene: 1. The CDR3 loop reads CASSLGTGDGYTF. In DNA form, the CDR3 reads TGTGCCAGCAGCTTGGGGACAGGGGATGGCTACACCTTC.

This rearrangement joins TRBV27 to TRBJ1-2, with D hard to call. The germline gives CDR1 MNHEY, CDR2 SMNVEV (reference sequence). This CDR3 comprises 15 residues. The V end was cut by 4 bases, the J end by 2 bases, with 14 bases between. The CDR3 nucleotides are TGTGCCAGCAGTTCCCAGGAGGGCTCGAACTATGGCTACACCTTC. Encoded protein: CASSSQEGSNYGYTF.

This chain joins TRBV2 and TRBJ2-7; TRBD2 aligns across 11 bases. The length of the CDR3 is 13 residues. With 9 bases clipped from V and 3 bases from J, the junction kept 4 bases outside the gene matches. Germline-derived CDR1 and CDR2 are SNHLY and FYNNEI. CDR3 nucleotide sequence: TGTGCCAGTACACTAGCGGGAGTCTACGAGCAGTACTTC. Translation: CASTLAGVYEQYF.

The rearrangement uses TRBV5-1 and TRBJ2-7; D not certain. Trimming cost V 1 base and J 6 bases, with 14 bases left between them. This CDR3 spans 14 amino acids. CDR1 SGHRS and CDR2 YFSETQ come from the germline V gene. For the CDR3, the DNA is TGCGCCAGCAGCTTGACCAGTTCTCAGCGCGAGCAGTACTTC. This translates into CASSLTSSQREQYF.

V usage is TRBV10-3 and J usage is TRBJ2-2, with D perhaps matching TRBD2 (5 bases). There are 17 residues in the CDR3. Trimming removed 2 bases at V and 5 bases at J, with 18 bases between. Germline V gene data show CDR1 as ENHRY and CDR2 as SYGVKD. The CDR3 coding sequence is TGTGCCATCAGTGAGAAGTTTCGGCGGGCCGGTACCGGGGAGCTGTTTTTT. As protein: CAISEKFRRAGTGELFF.

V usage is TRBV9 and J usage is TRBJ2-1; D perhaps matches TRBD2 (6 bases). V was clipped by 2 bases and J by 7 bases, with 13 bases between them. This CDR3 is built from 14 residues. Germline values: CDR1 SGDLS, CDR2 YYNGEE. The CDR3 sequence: CASSVSGGVNEQFF. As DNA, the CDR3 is TGTGCCAGCAGCGTCTCCGGGGGAGTGAATGAGCAGTTCTTC.

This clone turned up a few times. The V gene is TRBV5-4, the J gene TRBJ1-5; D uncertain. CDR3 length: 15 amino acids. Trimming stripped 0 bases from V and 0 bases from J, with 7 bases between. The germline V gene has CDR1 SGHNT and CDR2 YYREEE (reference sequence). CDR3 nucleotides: TGTGCCAGCAGCTTGGCCGGGGATAGCAATCAGCCCCAGCATTTT. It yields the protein CASSLAGDSNQPQHF.

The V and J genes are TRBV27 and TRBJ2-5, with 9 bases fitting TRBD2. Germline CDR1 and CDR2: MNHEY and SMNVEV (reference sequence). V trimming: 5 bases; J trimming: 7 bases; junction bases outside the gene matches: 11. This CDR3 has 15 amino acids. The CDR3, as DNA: TGTGCCAGCAGTCTTATTAGCGGGAGTTCGGGGACCCAGTACTTC. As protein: CASSLISGSSGTQYF.

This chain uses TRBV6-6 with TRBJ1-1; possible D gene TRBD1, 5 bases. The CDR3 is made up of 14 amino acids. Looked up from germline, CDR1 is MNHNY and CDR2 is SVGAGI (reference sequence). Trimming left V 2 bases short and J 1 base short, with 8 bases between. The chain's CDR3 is CASSYRTGNTEAFF. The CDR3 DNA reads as TGTGCCAGCAGTTACCGTACAGGGAACACTGAAGCTTTCTTT.

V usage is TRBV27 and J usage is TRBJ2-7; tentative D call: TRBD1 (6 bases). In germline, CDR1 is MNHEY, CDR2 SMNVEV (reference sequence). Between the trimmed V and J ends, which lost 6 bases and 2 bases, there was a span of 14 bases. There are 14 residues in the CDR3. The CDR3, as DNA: TGTGCCAGCAGCCGCCGGACAGAGACCTACGAGCAGTACTTC. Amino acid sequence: CASSRRTETYEQYF.

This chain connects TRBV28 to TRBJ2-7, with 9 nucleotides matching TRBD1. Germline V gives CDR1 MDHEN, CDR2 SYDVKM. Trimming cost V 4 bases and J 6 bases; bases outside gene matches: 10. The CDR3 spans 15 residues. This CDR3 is CASSYFLGQGSEQYF. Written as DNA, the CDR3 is TGTGCCAGCAGTTATTTTCTGGGACAGGGCTCCGAGCAGTACTTC.

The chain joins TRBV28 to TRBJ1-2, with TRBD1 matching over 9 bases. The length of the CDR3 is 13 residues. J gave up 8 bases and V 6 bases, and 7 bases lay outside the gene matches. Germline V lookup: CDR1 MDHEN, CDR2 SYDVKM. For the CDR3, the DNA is TGTGCCAGCAGAGAAACAGGGGGCAGGGGCTACACCTTC. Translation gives CASRETGGRGYTF.

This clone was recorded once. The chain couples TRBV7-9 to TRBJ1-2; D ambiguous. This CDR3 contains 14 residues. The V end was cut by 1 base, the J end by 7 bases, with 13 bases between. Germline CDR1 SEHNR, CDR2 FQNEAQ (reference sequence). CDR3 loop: CASSLDPVGLGYTF. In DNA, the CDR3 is TGTGCCAGCAGCTTAGACCCCGTGGGCCTTGGCTACACCTTC.

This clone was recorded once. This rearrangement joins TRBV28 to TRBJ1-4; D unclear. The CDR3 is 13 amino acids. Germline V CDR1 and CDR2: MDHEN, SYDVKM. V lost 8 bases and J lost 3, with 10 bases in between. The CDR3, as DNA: TGTGCCAGCGGGAGGGTAGCTAATGAAAAACTGTTTTTT. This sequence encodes CASGRVANEKLFF. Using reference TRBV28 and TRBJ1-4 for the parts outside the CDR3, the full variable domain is DVKVTQSSRYLVKRTGEKVFLECVQDMDHENMFWYRQDPGLGLRLIYFSYDVKMKEKGDIPEGYSVSREKKERFSLILESASTNQTSMYLCASGRVANEKLFFGSGTQLSVL.

CDR3 coding DNA: TGTGCCTGGACGGTACAGGGGGGCACTGAAGCTTTCTTT. Amino acids: CAWTVQGGTEAFF. This sequence joins TRBV30 and TRBJ1-1; 8 nucleotides line up with TRBD1. Trimming took 4 bases from V and 4 from J; bases not matched to a gene: 5. Germline CDR1 is GTSNPN and CDR2 is SVGIG (reference sequence). CDR3 length equals 13 residues. Variable domain in full (rest from reference TRBV30 and TRBJ1-1): SQTIHQWPATLVQPVGSPLSLECTVEGTSNPNLYWYRQAAGRGLQLLFYSVGIGQISSEVPQNLSASRPQDRQFILSSKKLLLSDSGFYLCAWTVQGGTEAFFGQGTRLTVV.

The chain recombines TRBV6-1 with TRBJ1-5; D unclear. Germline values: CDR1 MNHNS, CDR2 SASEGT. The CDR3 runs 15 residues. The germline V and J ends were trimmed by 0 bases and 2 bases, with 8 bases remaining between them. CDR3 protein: CASSEARVGNQPQHF. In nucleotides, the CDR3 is TGTGCCAGCAGTGAAGCGCGTGTCGGCAATCAGCCCCAGCATTTT.